This TCR beta chain was obtained from a study of blood T cell repertoires in COVID-19. Across the study: Whether acute or convalescent, the COVID-19 samples came from the United States, Italy and Spain. Sample material is recorded as cDNA or gDNA derived from T cells, B-cell-depleted T cells, or PBMCs.

Methods used by the authors: Researchers report that nucleated cell counts were estimated from reference gene primer amplification. Libraries were prepared by immunoSEQ multiplex PCR; TCRdb keeps only in-frame clonotypes and omits some of them. V, J and clone size derive from that table, while D and trimming were established from the DNA sequence. Counted here are under 95,000 clones, 70% to 85% occurring once; the ten biggest clones make up around 5.8%. This clone was seen more than once but under ten times. The source of this sequence is a middle-aged man with active or convalescent COVID-19. Sequenced: peripheral blood.

The CDR3 loop reads CASSIRRDSTEAFF. The CDR3 nucleotides read TGTGCCAGTAGTATAAGACGGGACAGCACTGAAGCTTTCTTT. This rearrangement joins TRBV19 to TRBJ1-1; 7 bases agree with TRBD1. CDR1 and CDR2 from the germline V gene are LNHDA and SQIVND (reference sequence). V shed 2 bases, J shed 4 bases, and the junction held 4 bases outside the gene matches. This CDR3 has 14 residues.